The 32 T cell receptor beta chains given below trace back to one sample, sequenced in a study of identical twins. Via MiXCR, TCRdb re-called the 5' RACE reads, giving one row per CDR3 protein. The sample shows approximately 890,000 distinct CDR3 sequences, about 12% of them seen only once. The same data also went into a second study, on yellow fever vaccine responses in identical twins.

Sequenced material: PBMCs. The receptors originated from a woman in her late teens or twenties in good health.

As regards this clonotype: At one end, the junction sequence differs from germline, possibly due to a read error. The chain links TRBV12-3 or TRBV12-4 to TRBJ2-1, with D possibly matching TRBD2 (5 bases). The CDR3 runs to 9 residues. The CDR3 sequence is CASVPSGSF. CDR3 coding DNA: TGTGCCAGCGTCCCCAGCGGCTCCTTC.

There are a few counts of this clonotype. V usage is TRBV10-3 and J usage is TRBJ2-1, with D perhaps TRBD2 (5 bases). V was trimmed by 0 bases and J by 10 bases, leaving 16 bases between them. Germline V gives CDR1 ENHRY, CDR2 SYGVKD. CDR3 size: 15 residues. CDR3 nucleotides: TGTGCCATCAGTGAGTCGGTGGGAGTCAGAGCAGAGCAGTTCTTC. Protein sequence: CAISESVGVRAEQFF.

The rearrangement links TRBV10-3 to TRBJ2-1, with 7 bases aligning to TRBD2. V dropped 1 base and J dropped 9; count of bases not matched to a gene: 6. Germline V gene lookup returns CDR1 ENHRY and CDR2 SYGVKD. The CDR3 runs 14 residues. CDR3 coding DNA: TGTGCCATCAGTGAGTGGGGGGGAGCGGGTGAGCAGTTCTTC. This sequence encodes CAISEWGGAGEQFF.

In this sample, this clonotype turned up many times. The rearrangement links TRBV5-1 to TRBJ1-1; unclear D gene. CDR3 size: 14 residues. The germline gives CDR1 SGHRS, CDR2 YFSETQ. The V end lost 2 bases, the J end lost 0 bases, and 8 bases lay between the germline ends. The CDR3 DNA is TGCGCCAGCAGCTTTACCGGGGTGAACACTGAAGCTTTCTTT. Protein: CASSFTGVNTEAFF.

At least ten counts were recorded for this clonotype. The rearrangement joins TRBV5-1 to TRBJ2-1; D is perhaps TRBD1 (6 bases). V was trimmed by 4 bases and J by 6 bases, leaving 17 bases between them. Germline CDR1 is SGHRS and CDR2 is YFSETQ. This CDR3 is 15 amino acids long. The CDR3 DNA reads TGCGCCAGCAGCCTTAATCAGGGGCGCGGCAATGAGCAGTTCTTC. It translates to CASSLNQGRGNEQFF.

This clonotype was seen ten or more times. This chain uses TRBV7-6 with TRBJ1-6; 9 bases are shared with TRBD1. CDR1 is SGHVS, CDR2 FNYEAQ, per germline. The V and J ends lost 1 base and 8 bases, in that order; junction bases with no gene match: 15. This CDR3 is built from 19 residues. The DNA of the CDR3 is TGTGCCAGCAGCTTAGGGGGGTCCGGGACAGGGAGTAATGATTCACCCCTCCACTTT. As protein: CASSLGGSGTGSNDSPLHF.

The chain has TRBV11-2 and TRBJ2-5; TRBD1 aligns across 7 bases. The CDR3 consists of 13 residues. Germline V gene sequence: CDR1 SGHAT, CDR2 FQNNGV. The V and J ends lost 8 bases and 7 bases, in that order; junction bases with no gene match: 10. The CDR3: CASLGTAPVTQYF. CDR3 sequence (DNA): TGTGCCAGCTTAGGGACAGCTCCAGTGACCCAGTACTTC.

J is TRBJ1-6 and V is TRBV20-1; D is possibly TRBD1 (5 bases). CDR3 size: 13 residues. From germline, CDR1 is DFQATT and CDR2 SNEGSKA (reference sequence). CDR3 DNA: TGCGGATGCTTTAGGGGCAGCAATTCACCCCTCCACTTT. Protein sequence: CGCFRGSNSPLHF.

In this sample, this clonotype turned up a few times. The V and J genes are TRBV28 and TRBJ1-2; D unclear. Germline V gives CDR1 MDHEN, CDR2 SYDVKM. The ends were cut back, 2 bases at V and 5 bases at J, with 6 bases in the middle. This CDR3 comprises 12 residues. The CDR3 DNA reads as TGTGCCAGCAGTTTAGAACCTTATGGCTACACCTTC. It codes for CASSLEPYGYTF.

This clonotype was detected only a few times. J is TRBJ2-5 and V is TRBV7-3, with D uncertain. Germline lookup yields CDR1 SGHTA and CDR2 FQGTGA. Trimming left V 1 base short and J 2 bases short, with 8 bases between. The length of the CDR3 is 14 residues. The CDR3 region has the DNA TGTGCCAGCAGCTTAAGTTCGGTTCAAGAGACCCAGTACTTC. The encoded protein is CASSLSSVQETQYF.

This clonotype occurred many times. The chain recombines TRBV15 with TRBJ2-1; 12 nucleotides match TRBD2. Germline V gives CDR1 LNHNV, CDR2 YYDKDF (reference sequence). After removal of 6 bases from V and 4 bases from J, the junction contained 4 bases not matched to a gene. This CDR3 comprises 15 residues. CDR3 protein: CATRHGLAGYNEQFF. CDR3 sequence (DNA): TGTGCCACCAGGCATGGACTAGCGGGATACAATGAGCAGTTCTTC. The full variable domain, completed using reference TRBV15 and TRBJ2-1, is DAMVIQNPRYQVTQFGKPVTLSCSQTLNHNVMYWYQQKSSQAPKLLFHYYDKDFNNEADTPDNFQSRRPNTSFCFLDIRSPGLGDTAMYLCATRHGLAGYNEQFFGPGTRLTVL.

The sample holds a few counts of this clonotype. The gene calls are TRBV4-1 and TRBJ2-2; 7 positions agree with TRBD2. Looked up from germline, CDR1 is MGHRA and CDR2 is YSYEKL. The CDR3 extends over 16 amino acids. J was trimmed by 0 bases and V by 3 bases; bases with no gene match: 4. The CDR3 region has the DNA TGCGCCAGCAGCCACCCTAGCGGACCGAACACCGGGGAGCTGTTTTTT. Translation gives CASSHPSGPNTGELFF.

The chain has TRBV27 and TRBJ1-1; 7 bases align to TRBD1. Germline V gives CDR1 MNHEY, CDR2 SMNVEV (reference sequence). Unmatched junction bases numbered 9, after V lost 5 bases and J lost 0 bases. This CDR3 is 16 amino acids long. The CDR3 sequence is CASSRRQGVMNTEAFF. The CDR3 nucleotides read TGTGCCAGCAGTCGCCGACAGGGAGTCATGAACACTGAAGCTTTCTTT.

The table lists this clonotype with a few counts. The junction departs from the called germline gene at one end, perhaps through a read error. This sequence joins TRBV20-1 and TRBJ2-7; D is possibly TRBD1 (5 bases). This CDR3 spans 10 amino acids. Germline V lookup: CDR1 DFQATT, CDR2 SNEGSKA (reference sequence). DNA for the CDR3: TGCAGTGCTAGAGCTTACTCGACAGCCTTT. Translating gives CSARAYSTAF.

This rearrangement joins TRBV15 to TRBJ2-1, with TRBD1 identical over 8 bases. The CDR3 spans 15 residues. V lost 4 bases and J lost 8; bases outside the gene matches: 10. Germline CDR1 and CDR2: LNHNV and YYDKDF (reference sequence). In nucleotides, the CDR3 is TGTGCCACCAGCAAAGCGGACAGGGCTTTGGATGAGCAGTTCTTC. Residues: CATSKADRALDEQFF.

The J gene is TRBJ2-2, the V gene TRBV5-1; D is unclear. Trimming removed 6 bases at V and 1 base at J, with 16 bases between. The CDR3 length is 16 residues. Germline CDR1 SGHRS, CDR2 YFSETQ. The CDR3 protein is CASNAGLQRNTGELFF. The CDR3 nucleotides read TGCGCCAGCAATGCCGGTTTACAGAGGAACACCGGGGAGCTGTTTTTT.

This clonotype was counted many times. This chain connects TRBV2 to TRBJ1-5; 9 bases map to TRBD1. This CDR3 spans 15 amino acids. V was pared by 5 bases and J by 4 bases, with 6 bases of the junction left unmatched. Germline CDR1 and CDR2: SNHLY and FYNNEI. In DNA form, the CDR3 reads TGTGCCAGCAGTCCTACAGGGGGCCGGAATCAGCCCCAGCATTTT. It is translated as CASSPTGGRNQPQHF.

This clonotype has just a few counts. This chain joins TRBV29-1 and TRBJ2-4; TRBD2 agrees at 8 bases. The CDR3 is 16 residues long. CDR1 SQVTM and CDR2 ANQGSEA come from the germline V gene. V dropped 4 bases and J dropped 4; count of bases not matched to a gene: 12. Here the CDR3 reads CSVGGAAAGVKNIQYF. The CDR3 DNA follows: TGCAGCGTTGGGGGAGCGGCAGCGGGAGTGAAAAACATTCAGTACTTC.

The chain employs TRBV4-1 and TRBJ2-5; 7 positions match TRBD1. The germline gives CDR1 MGHRA, CDR2 YSYEKL. This CDR3 has 15 amino acids. V gave up 4 bases and J gave up 5 bases; unmatched junction bases: 10. In DNA form, the CDR3 reads TGCGCCAGCAGCCCCTCCGGGACAGTTATGGAGACCCAGTACTTC. It encodes CASSPSGTVMETQYF.

This chain links TRBV12-5 with TRBJ2-3; 7 bases are shared with TRBD1. Unmatched junction bases numbered 16, after V lost 2 bases and J lost 2 bases. CDR1 and CDR2 (germline): LGHNT, FRNRAP. The CDR3 consists of 19 residues. CDR3 in amino acids: CASGLPHRSGQSYTDTQYF. The CDR3 DNA reads TGTGCTAGTGGTTTGCCACACCGGTCGGGACAGTCCTACACAGATACGCAGTATTTT.

This clonotype was counted between two and nine times. The rearrangement uses TRBV7-9 and TRBJ2-4, with TRBD1 as a possible D gene (6 bases). Germline CDR1 is SEHNR and CDR2 is FQNEAQ (reference sequence). V lost 5 bases to trimming and J lost 5 bases, with 10 bases between them. There are 13 residues in the CDR3. Here the CDR3 reads CASSRGQQNIQYF. The CDR3 DNA follows: TGTGCCAGCAGCCGGGGACAACAAAACATTCAGTACTTC.

V gene TRBV20-1 combines with J gene TRBJ2-1, with 12 bases lining up with TRBD2. Germline CDR1 and CDR2: DFQATT and SNEGSKA (reference sequence). The CDR3 is made up of 17 amino acids. V trimming: 6 bases; J trimming: 12 bases; junction bases outside the gene matches: 21. The CDR3 DNA is TGCAGTGCAACCGGGACTAGCGGGTCCGGGGCCCCCGGTACGCAGTTCTTC. It codes for CSATGTSGSGAPGTQFF.

V and J are TRBV12-3 or TRBV12-4 and TRBJ2-1, with TRBD2 as a possible D gene (5 bases). Between the trimmed V and J ends, which lost 7 bases and 5 bases, there was a span of 12 bases. The CDR3 loop spans 13 amino acids. The CDR3 reads CASKEARHNEQFF. In DNA, the CDR3 is TGTGCCAGCAAGGAGGCAAGGCACAATGAGCAGTTCTTC.

This clonotype has more than one count but fewer than ten. This chain uses TRBV7-2 with TRBJ2-7, with a tentative D call TRBD1 (6 bases). The CDR3 has 17 amino acids. Germline assignment: CDR1 SGHTA and CDR2 FQGNSA. The V end lost 2 bases, the J end lost 7 bases, and 24 bases lay between the germline ends. The CDR3 sequence is CASSLRQGIGPSREQYF. The CDR3 nucleotides are TGTGCCAGCAGCTTAAGGCAGGGGATCGGGCCCTCGAGGGAGCAGTACTTC.

This clonotype was seen a few times. The chain links TRBV20-1 to TRBJ2-2; D could derive from TRBD1 or TRBD2 (5 bases each). Germline CDR1 and CDR2: DFQATT and SNEGSKA (reference sequence). There are 13 residues in the CDR3. V lost 6 bases, J lost 6 bases, and 14 bases lay in between. The CDR3 spells CSASPRGAGELFF. CDR3 coding DNA: TGCAGTGCCTCCCCGAGGGGAGCCGGGGAGCTGTTTTTT.

The rearrangement joins TRBV2 to TRBJ2-7; D unclear. V was cut by 6 bases and J by 5 bases, with 8 bases left in between. Germline CDR1 SNHLY, CDR2 FYNNEI. CDR3 size: 11 residues. DNA of the CDR3: TGTGCCAGCAGAGGCAGACACGAGCAGTACTTC. It codes for CASRGRHEQYF.

The gene calls are TRBV7-3 and TRBJ1-3; TRBD1 matches at 8 bases. The CDR3 is made up of 15 amino acids. V was pared by 5 bases and J by 0 bases, with 3 bases of the junction left unmatched. Per the germline V gene, CDR1 is SGHTA and CDR2 is FQGTGA. CDR3 sequence (DNA): TGTGCCAGCAGCCCCGGGACAGGCTCTGGAAACACCATATATTTT. It yields the protein CASSPGTGSGNTIYF.

This rearrangement joins TRBV7-6 to TRBJ2-3; TRBD2 agrees at 7 bases. CDR1 and CDR2 (germline): SGHVS, FNYEAQ. The CDR3 is 13 residues long. Trimming at V came to 5 bases and at J to 4 bases, leaving 3 bases not matched to a gene. CDR3 sequence reads: CASSAGDPDTQYF. The CDR3 DNA reads as TGTGCCAGCAGCGCGGGAGACCCAGATACGCAGTATTTT.

The CDR3 DNA sequence: TGCAGTGCTAGAGACTGGGTTTCGGTCGAGTCCCAAGAGACCCAGTACTTC. Translation: CSARDWVSVESQETQYF. The V gene is TRBV20-1, the J gene TRBJ2-5; D unresolved. The CDR3 is 17 amino acids. Looked up from germline, CDR1 is DFQATT and CDR2 is SNEGSKA (reference sequence). Deletions cut 0 bases from V and 1 base from J, with 18 bases between.

This chain uses TRBV12-3 or TRBV12-4 with TRBJ2-1; 9 positions match TRBD2. J gave up 0 bases and V 1 base, and 10 bases lay outside the gene matches. The CDR3 has 19 amino acids. The CDR3 here is CASSLDGGRVPFSYNEQFF. CDR3 DNA sequence: TGTGCCAGCAGTTTAGATGGCGGGAGGGTCCCCTTCTCCTACAATGAGCAGTTCTTC.

This clonotype was picked up a small number of times. The CDR3 nucleotides read TGTGCCACCAGTGAAGACAGGGTTTCATCTAAGCAGTTCTTC. Translated: CATSEDRVSSKQFF. The genes are TRBV24-1 and TRBJ2-1, with 7 bases that match TRBD1. Germline CDR1 reads KGHDR; CDR2 reads SFDVKD. V was pared by 4 bases and J by 11 bases, with 10 bases of the junction left unmatched. The CDR3 contains 14 residues.

This clonotype was seen only a few times. The rearrangement uses TRBV7-8 and TRBJ2-3; weak D call: TRBD1 (6 bases). Per germline, CDR1 SGHVS and CDR2 FQNEAQ. Trimming cost V 5 bases and J 7 bases, with 16 bases left between them. The CDR3 loop spans 14 amino acids. CDR3 sequence reads: CASSPQGQLNTQYF. The CDR3 DNA follows: TGTGCCAGCAGCCCTCAGGGGCAGCTTAATACGCAGTATTTT.